A single sample is the source of the 8 T cell receptor beta chains below, sequenced in a study of blood T cell repertoires in COVID-19. Measured with immunoSEQ multiplex PCR; TCRdb has only the in-frame clones, and not every one. The table has about 120,000 clones, 65% to 90% seen once. Sequencing was carried out using peripheral blood. The receptors derive from a man at least 80 years old with active or convalescent COVID-19.

The rearrangement uses TRBV27 and TRBJ2-7; 9 nucleotides match TRBD2. Germline V lookup: CDR1 MNHEY, CDR2 SMNVEV (reference sequence). V dropped 5 bases and J dropped 3; count of bases not matched to a gene: 11. The CDR3 has 16 residues. The CDR3, as DNA: TGTGCCAGCAGTCCCCGTAGCCTAGCGGGACACTACGAGCAGTACTTC. It is translated as CASSPRSLAGHYEQYF.

A few counts support this clone. The CDR3 coding sequence is TGTGCCAGCAGTTACGGTGGCGCCGGGTGGGATTCACCCCTCCACTTT. This codes for CASSYGGAGWDSPLHF. V and J are TRBV6-5 and TRBJ1-6; D unclear. Deletions cut 2 bases from V and 8 bases from J, with 16 bases between. This CDR3 spans 16 amino acids. Germline V gene lookup returns CDR1 MNHEY and CDR2 SVGAGI.

A single count supports this clone. V and J are TRBV3-1 (or the pseudogene TRBV3-2) and TRBJ2-1, with D unresolved. This CDR3 spans 15 amino acids. The germline V and J ends were trimmed by 0 bases and 4 bases, with 10 bases remaining between them. Germline assignment: CDR1 LGHDT and CDR2 YNNKEL (reference sequence). Written as DNA, the CDR3 is TGTGCCAGCAGCCAAGACAGTCTAGTTTACAATGAGCAGTTCTTC. Its translation is CASSQDSLVYNEQFF.

The chain is built from TRBV7-8 and TRBJ1-2; D ambiguous. The V and J ends lost 0 bases and 4 bases respectively, with 6 bases between them. Germline CDR1 reads SGHVS; CDR2 reads FQNEAQ. The CDR3 consists of 13 residues. The CDR3 region is CASSLASSYGYTF. The CDR3 DNA follows: TGTGCCAGCAGCTTAGCGTCGTCCTATGGCTACACCTTC. Using reference TRBV7-8 and TRBJ1-2 for the parts outside the CDR3, the full variable domain is GAGVSQSPRYKVAKRGQDVALRCDPISGHVSLFWYQQALGQGPEFLTYFQNEAQLDKSGLPSDRFFAERPEGSVSTLKIQRTQQEDSAVYLCASSLASSYGYTFGSGTRLTVV.

The J gene is TRBJ1-4, the V gene TRBV7-9; tentative D call: TRBD1 (6 bases). V dropped 2 bases and J dropped 7 bases, with 14 bases sitting between them. The CDR3 totals 15 residues. From germline, CDR1 is SEHNR and CDR2 FQNEAQ (reference sequence). The CDR3 sequence: CASSLSGQGTEKLFF. For the CDR3, the DNA is TGTGCCAGCAGCTTATCGGGCCAGGGGACTGAAAAACTGTTTTTT.

This chain connects TRBV28 to TRBJ1-5; maybe TRBD1 (5 bases). With 6 bases removed from V and 5 bases from J, the gap between germline ends came to 14 bases. The CDR3 loop spans 14 amino acids. Germline V gene sequence: CDR1 MDHEN, CDR2 SYDVKM. CDR3: CASSLRIRDQPQHF. For the CDR3, the DNA is TGTGCCAGCAGCCTACGGATCAGGGATCAGCCCCAGCATTTT.

The chain employs TRBV28 and TRBJ2-7; no definite D call. CDR1 MDHEN and CDR2 SYDVKM come from the germline V gene. V shed 10 bases and J shed 1 base, with 11 bases lying between them. The CDR3 length is 12 residues. CDR3 nucleotides: TGTGCCACCCGAGAATCTTCCTACGAGCAGTACTTC. Amino acid sequence: CATRESSYEQYF.

The chain carries TRBV5-4 and TRBJ2-7; 10 bases line up with TRBD1. Germline V CDR1 and CDR2: SGHNT, YYREEE (reference sequence). The CDR3 runs 14 residues. Losses at the gene ends were 2 bases for V and 5 bases for J; bases not matched to a gene: 4. The CDR3 loop reads CASSLRDRGNEQYF. CDR3 sequence (DNA): TGTGCCAGCAGCTTACGGGACAGGGGTAACGAGCAGTACTTC.